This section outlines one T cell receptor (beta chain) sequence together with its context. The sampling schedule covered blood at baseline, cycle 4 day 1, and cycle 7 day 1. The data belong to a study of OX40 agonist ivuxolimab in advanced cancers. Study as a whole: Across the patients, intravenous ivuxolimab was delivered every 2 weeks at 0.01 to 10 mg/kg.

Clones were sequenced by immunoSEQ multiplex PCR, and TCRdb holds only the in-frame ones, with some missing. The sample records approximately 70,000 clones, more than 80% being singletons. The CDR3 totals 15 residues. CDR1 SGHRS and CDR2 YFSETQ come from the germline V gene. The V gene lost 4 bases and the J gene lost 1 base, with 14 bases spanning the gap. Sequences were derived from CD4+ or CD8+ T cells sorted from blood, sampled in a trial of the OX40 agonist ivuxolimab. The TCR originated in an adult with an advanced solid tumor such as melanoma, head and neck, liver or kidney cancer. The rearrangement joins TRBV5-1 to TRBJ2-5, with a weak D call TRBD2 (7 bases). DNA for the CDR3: TGCGCCAGCAGCCCGGGGGCGGGAGCCCAAGAGACCCAGTACTTC. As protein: CASSPGAGAQETQYF.